This TCR beta chain is drawn from a study of cytomegalovirus exposure and HLA in healthy donors. Study-wide points: The classifier, whose performance was assessed in both the original and validation cohorts, reportedly diagnosed cytomegalovirus status with high specificity and sensitivity.

Per the germline V gene, CDR1 is SQVTM and CDR2 is ANQGSEA. CDR3 length equals 12 residues. Trimming took off 4 bases at V and 3 bases at J, with 4 bases between the two ends. With 60 Vbeta and 13 Jbeta primers, the PCR was carried out. TCRdb's table, derived via immunoSEQ multiplex PCR, lists solely in-frame clones and lacks some. The table includes about 200,000 clones, around four fifths detected once. In the case of this clone: Its target is not known.

This rearrangement joins TRBV29-1 to TRBJ2-6; D ambiguous. The sample was PBMCs. The sequence was collected from a male donor in good health and CMV-seronegative. In DNA form, the CDR3 reads TGCAGCGTTGTCCTTGGGGCCAACGTCCTGACTTTC. The encoded protein is CSVVLGANVLTF.